This TCR beta chain was captured by sequencing in a study of CXCR3-negative and CXCR3-positive naive CD8 T cells. Study-level background: TRB reads totalled about 150 million, about 1.5 +/- 0.3 million per library. Study-wide points: Fresh PBMCs went into most assays, and CXCR3 expression partly declined after cryopreservation. Memory CD8+ cells showed much lower diversity, while both naive subsets were comparably high.

It was by 5' RACE with UMI labels that the TRB cDNA libraries were prepared. For each CDR3 protein, TCRdb gives one entry from its re-call of the 5' RACE reads, without DNA. Recorded for this sample: 75,000 to 95,000 distinct CDR3 sequences. Notes on this clonotype: Its target is not known.

This CDR3 region has 15 residues. Germline CDR1 LNHDA, CDR2 SQIVND (reference sequence). This TCR came from a human donor in good health. Some clones in this sample may be carry-over from other donors' samples. Sequencing was carried out using naive CXCR3- CD8+ T cells from blood. Regarding subset: CD45RO-CCR7+CD27+CD95- naive CD8+ T cells lacking CXCR3 (TNR3-). The rearrangement uses TRBV19 and TRBJ2-7; TCRdb outputs TRBD1, but without DNA this stays unchecked. The CDR3 loop reads CASSMRSGEVYEQYF.